Below, 31 T cell receptor beta chains from the same sample are listed, as sequenced in a study of shared clonotypes between healthy human individuals. Profiling relied on immunoSEQ multiplex PCR, and the TCRdb table lists in-frame clones only, not all of them. Among 2 million to 2.5 million clones listed, about 94% were seen once. Sample: naive CD4+ T cells sorted from blood. Subset indicated: CD45RA+ positively selected. The receptors were sampled from a man between 18 and 29 years old in good health.

A remark on this clone: The same CDR3 also results from other DNA sequences found in this sample. This rearrangement joins TRBV5-1 to TRBJ2-7; 7 bases align to TRBD2. The CDR3 loop spans 15 amino acids. V trimming: 0 bases; J trimming: 2 bases; junction bases outside the gene matches: 5. Germline V lookup: CDR1 SGHRS, CDR2 YFSETQ. CDR3 sequence reads: CASSLGGSEAYEQYF. Written as DNA, the CDR3 is TGCGCCAGCAGCTTGGGCGGGAGTGAGGCCTACGAGCAGTACTTC.

This clone was detected only a few times. This chain connects TRBV2 to TRBJ1-5; D call uncertain. In germline, CDR1 is SNHLY, CDR2 FYNNEI. This CDR3 is 12 amino acids long. V lost 3 bases to trimming and J lost 5 bases, with 5 bases between them. The CDR3: CASSEPHQPQHF. In DNA, the CDR3 is TGTGCCAGCAGTGAGCCGCATCAGCCCCAGCATTTT.

A note on this clone: One end of the junction is discordant with germline, which a read error may explain. The rearrangement joins TRBV7-9 to TRBJ2-5, with D perhaps TRBD1 (5 bases). This CDR3 is 16 amino acids long. Germline assignment: CDR1 SEHNR and CDR2 FQNEAQ (reference sequence). CDR3 sequence: CASSPRTRTIQEAQYF. CDR3 in DNA: TGTGCCAGCAGCCCCCGGACAAGGACGATTCAAGAGGCCCAGTACTTC.

About this clone itself: The same CDR3 also results from other DNA sequences found in this sample. This chain links TRBV7-8 with TRBJ2-3; D not certain. In germline, CDR1 is SGHVS, CDR2 FQNEAQ. V was shortened by 1 base and J by 5 bases, with 4 bases between the two germline ends. The CDR3 is 12 residues long. The DNA of the CDR3 is TGTGCCAGCAGCTTAGTAGGAGATACGCAGTATTTT. Its protein product is CASSLVGDTQYF.

This clone was detected once. This rearrangement joins TRBV4-3 to TRBJ2-7; D remains unclear. Per the germline V gene, CDR1 is LGHNA and CDR2 is YSLEER. The CDR3 loop spans 15 amino acids. V was clipped by 0 bases and J by 2 bases, with 11 bases between them. In DNA form, the CDR3 reads TGCGCCAGCAGCCAAGATATTGCGGCGACCTACGAGCAGTACTTC. This gives the protein CASSQDIAATYEQYF.

The genes are TRBV9 and TRBJ1-1; TRBD1 agrees at 9 bases. J lost 5 bases, V lost 4 bases, and 9 bases had no gene match. The CDR3 spans 15 residues. Per germline, CDR1 SGDLS and CDR2 YYNGEE. CDR3 sequence reads: CASSSRTGAGTEAFF. In DNA form, the CDR3 reads TGTGCCAGCAGCTCTCGGACAGGGGCAGGGACTGAAGCTTTCTTT.

V usage is TRBV10-1 and J usage is TRBJ2-1; no clear D. Per the germline V gene, CDR1 is WNHNN and CDR2 is SYGVQD (reference sequence). The CDR3 is 14 amino acids. Trimming took off 4 bases at V and 4 bases at J, with 11 bases between the two ends. The CDR3 here is CASSGTWGYNEQFF. DNA for the CDR3: TGCGCCAGCAGTGGGACCTGGGGATACAATGAGCAGTTCTTC.

This chain uses TRBV9 with TRBJ1-1; TRBD1 agrees at 8 bases. V gave up 3 bases and J gave up 1 base; unmatched junction bases: 5. Germline V lookup: CDR1 SGDLS, CDR2 YYNGEE. CDR3 length equals 15 residues. The CDR3 bases are TGTGCCAGCAGCGCCCAGGGGGCTGGGAACACTGAAGCTTTCTTT. Protein: CASSAQGAGNTEAFF. The complete variable domain, with remaining parts taken from reference TRBV9 and TRBJ1-1, reads DSGVTQTPKHLITATGQRVTLRCSPRSGDLSVYWYQQSLDQGLQFLIQYYNGEERAKGNILERFSAQQFPDLHSELNLSSLELGDSALYFCASSAQGAGNTEAFFGQGTRLTVV.

This chain uses TRBV7-2 with TRBJ1-6; D ambiguous. Germline assignment: CDR1 SGHTA and CDR2 FQGNSA. V lost 7 bases to trimming and J lost 10 bases, with 20 bases between them. This CDR3 contains 15 residues. CDR3 sequence (DNA): TGTGCCAGCAAACCTTCCTCGGGGATCAACTCACCCCTCCACTTT. The encoded protein is CASKPSSGINSPLHF.

This clone occurred once. The V gene is TRBV5-4, the J gene TRBJ2-7; a weak D match, TRBD2 (6 bases). The length of the CDR3 is 14 residues. CDR1 SGHNT and CDR2 YYREEE come from the germline V gene (reference sequence). Deletions cut 3 bases from V and 9 bases from J, with 19 bases between. The CDR3 reads CASSWGSGGESQYF. The CDR3 DNA is TGTGCCAGCAGCTGGGGGTCGGGCGGGGAGTCGCAGTACTTC.

CDR3 sequence reads: CASSKAPRASYEQYF. The CDR3 nucleotides are TGTGCCAGCAGCAAAGCCCCTAGAGCTTCCTACGAGCAGTACTTC. The rearrangement links TRBV21-1 to TRBJ2-7; TRBD2 is the table's D call, not checked against the DNA. TRBV21-1 is flagged as a pseudogene. CDR3 length: 15 residues.

CDR3 DNA: TGTGCCAGCAGCTTACTCGCGGGAAAACTGTTTTTT. Its translation: CASSLLAGKLFF. The chain couples TRBV7-9 to TRBJ1-4; D gene ambiguous. Trimming took 2 bases from V and 10 from J, leaving 8 bases between them. CDR1 and CDR2 from the germline V gene are SEHNR and FQNEAQ (reference sequence). The CDR3 is made up of 12 amino acids.

This clone was detected once. Other DNA variants within this sample encode the same CDR3. The rearrangement joins TRBV7-9 to TRBJ1-2; the match to TRBD1 covers 7 bases. Trimming cost V 4 bases and J 4 bases; bases outside gene matches: 3. The CDR3 has 13 residues. CDR1 and CDR2 from the germline V gene are SEHNR and FQNEAQ (reference sequence). The CDR3 loop reads CASSSGTVYGYTF. CDR3 sequence (DNA): TGTGCCAGCAGCTCCGGGACAGTCTATGGCTACACCTTC.

V gene TRBV19 combines with J gene TRBJ1-1, with a tentative D call TRBD1 (5 bases). The V gene lost 10 bases and the J gene lost 0 bases, with 21 bases spanning the gap. CDR1 and CDR2 (germline): LNHDA, SQIVND (reference sequence). The CDR3 runs to 16 residues. CDR3 sequence reads: CATRLGGRGVNTEAFF. CDR3 in DNA: TGTGCCACCCGACTTGGGGGGAGAGGGGTGAACACTGAAGCTTTCTTT.

This clone has a handful of counts. The CDR3 reads CASRGRGYTF. The CDR3 nucleotides read TGCGCCAGCAGAGGGCGCGGCTACACCTTC. This chain links TRBV4-1 with TRBJ1-2, with D unresolved. V lost 6 bases, J lost 8 bases, and 7 bases lay in between. The CDR3 runs to 10 residues. Germline CDR1 and CDR2: MGHRA and YSYEKL.

This rearrangement joins TRBV9 to TRBJ2-5; D is unclear. V was pared by 3 bases and J by 3 bases, with 12 bases between. The CDR3 consists of 14 residues. Germline V gene sequence: CDR1 SGDLS, CDR2 YYNGEE. Here the CDR3 reads CASSATAEEETQYF. The CDR3 nucleotides are TGTGCCAGCAGCGCCACGGCCGAGGAAGAGACCCAGTACTTC. Variable domain in full (rest from reference TRBV9 and TRBJ2-5): DSGVTQTPKHLITATGQRVTLRCSPRSGDLSVYWYQQSLDQGLQFLIQYYNGEERAKGNILERFSAQQFPDLHSELNLSSLELGDSALYFCASSATAEEETQYFGPGTRLLVL.

The rearrangement joins TRBV19 to TRBJ1-5; D unclear. With 3 bases removed from V and 0 bases from J, the gap between germline ends came to 12 bases. The CDR3 has 16 residues. CDR1 is LNHDA and CDR2 is SQIVND in the germline V gene (reference sequence). CDR3 DNA: TGTGCCAGTAGTATTGTGCCCGGGTTTAGCAATCAGCCCCAGCATTTT. It translates to CASSIVPGFSNQPQHF.

V gene TRBV11-2 combines with J gene TRBJ1-4; 8 bases are shared with TRBD1. V lost 3 bases to trimming and J lost 3 bases; unmatched junction nucleotides: 3. The CDR3 extends over 15 amino acids. Germline V gene sequence: CDR1 SGHAT, CDR2 FQNNGV. The CDR3 region has the DNA TGTGCCAGCAGCTTTTTACAGGGGGCTAATGAAAAACTGTTTTTT. This codes for CASSFLQGANEKLFF.

The count of this clone is one. This chain uses TRBV2 with TRBJ2-1, with a possible D match to TRBD2 (5 bases). The CDR3 runs to 15 residues. Germline CDR1 SNHLY, CDR2 FYNNEI. Trimming left V 4 bases short and J 0 bases short, with 10 bases between. The CDR3 DNA follows: TGTGCCAGCAGTGTTAGGGAGAGCTCCTACAATGAGCAGTTCTTC. Its translation is CASSVRESSYNEQFF.

The rearrangement joins TRBV2 to TRBJ2-7; 9 bases fit TRBD1. This CDR3 is built from 15 residues. CDR1 SNHLY and CDR2 FYNNEI come from the germline V gene. The ends lost 4 bases at V and 5 bases at J; junction bases unmatched: 9. CDR3 nucleotides: TGTGCCAGCAGTGTTAAAGGACAGGGGAGTAACGAGCAGTACTTC. Translation: CASSVKGQGSNEQYF.

The J gene is TRBJ2-3, the V gene TRBV5-6; D is perhaps TRBD2 (5 bases). Germline-derived CDR1 and CDR2 are SGHDT and YYEEEE. The ends were cut back, 3 bases at V and 2 bases at J, with 16 bases in the middle. The CDR3 runs 16 residues. The CDR3 nucleotides read TGTGCCAGCAGCTATGTCCCTGCGGGTTTCACAGATACGCAGTATTTT. The encoded protein is CASSYVPAGFTDTQYF. The full variable domain, its missing parts supplied by reference TRBV5-6 and TRBJ2-3, is DAGVTQSPTHLIKTRGQQVTLRCSPKSGHDTVSWYQQALGQGPQFIFQYYEEEERQRGNFPDRFSGHQFPNYSSELNVNALLLGDSALYLCASSYVPAGFTDTQYFGPGTRLTVL.

The CDR3 spells CASSTGQGLGGYTF. The CDR3, as DNA: TGTGCCAGCAGTACGGGACAGGGGTTGGGTGGCTACACCTTC. The V call is TRBV27, the J call TRBJ1-2; 10 positions match TRBD1. CDR1 MNHEY and CDR2 SMNVEV come from the germline V gene (reference sequence). The ends lost 5 bases at V and 7 bases at J; junction bases unmatched: 7. The CDR3 runs 14 residues.

The chain carries TRBV7-2 and TRBJ2-3; 11 nucleotides line up with TRBD2. The germline gives CDR1 SGHTA, CDR2 FQGNSA. V gave up 5 bases and J gave up 5 bases; unmatched junction bases: 9. The CDR3 spans 16 residues. As DNA, the CDR3 is TGTGCCAGCAGCACTAGACTAGCGGGAAATTTAGATACGCAGTATTTT. Translation gives CASSTRLAGNLDTQYF. Full variable domain (outside the CDR3, taken from reference TRBV7-2 and TRBJ2-3): GAGVSQSPSNKVTEKGKDVELRCDPISGHTALYWYRQSLGQGLEFLIYFQGNSAPDKSGLPSDRFSAERTGGSVSTLTIQRTQQEDSAVYLCASSTRLAGNLDTQYFGPGTRLTVL.

The chain recombines TRBV4-1 with TRBJ2-3, with TRBD1 as a possible D gene (5 bases). The V end was cut by 0 bases, the J end by 1 base, with 14 bases between. Germline CDR1 MGHRA, CDR2 YSYEKL. The CDR3 has 17 amino acids. The CDR3 nucleotides are TGCGCCAGCAGCCAAGATTATCGACAGAAAGGCACAGATACGCAGTATTTT. Residues: CASSQDYRQKGTDTQYF.

This chain joins TRBV30 and TRBJ2-7; 8 nucleotides agree with TRBD1. There are 14 residues in the CDR3. The germline CDR1 and CDR2 sequences are GTSNPN and SVGIG (reference sequence). V trimming: 4 bases; J trimming: 3 bases; junction bases outside the gene matches: 8. The CDR3 DNA sequence: TGTGCCTGGAAAGGGCAGGGGGCCTACTACGAGCAGTACTTC. This translates into CAWKGQGAYYEQYF.

Comments on this clone: This sample includes further DNA sequences coding for the same CDR3. V gene TRBV18 combines with J gene TRBJ2-3, with D maybe TRBD1 (6 bases). Germline assignment: CDR1 KGHSH and CDR2 LQKENI. V lost 3 bases, J lost 4 bases, and 11 bases lay in between. This CDR3 is 14 amino acids long. CDR3 bases: TGTGCCAGCTCACCCTTGGACAGCGCAGATACGCAGTATTTT. It encodes CASSPLDSADTQYF. Based on the CDR3 plus reference TRBV18 and TRBJ2-3, the full variable domain is NAGVMQNPRHLVRRRGQEARLRCSPMKGHSHVYWYRQLPEEGLKFMVYLQKENIIDESGMPKERFSAEFPKEGPSILRIQQVVRGDSAAYFCASSPLDSADTQYFGPGTRLTVL.

This chain joins TRBV19 and TRBJ2-2; D is perhaps TRBD2 (6 bases). The germline V gene encodes CDR1 LNHDA and CDR2 SQIVND (reference sequence). This CDR3 contains 14 residues. V was clipped by 10 bases and J by 3 bases, with 15 bases between them. The CDR3 DNA is TGTGCCACACACCATAGGAGGGACACCGGGGAGCTGTTTTTT. Its translation is CATHHRRDTGELFF.

The CDR3 loop reads CASSLVPQGNYYGYTF. CDR3 coding DNA: TGTGCCAGCAGTTTAGTCCCCCAGGGGAACTACTATGGCTACACCTTC. The genes are TRBV27 and TRBJ1-2; D perhaps matches TRBD1 (6 bases). Germline loops: CDR1 MNHEY, CDR2 SMNVEV (reference sequence). The CDR3 totals 16 residues. Trimming pared 2 bases from V and 3 bases from J, leaving 16 bases between.

This clone was found once. The V call is TRBV4-1, the J call TRBJ2-4; 10 bases are shared with TRBD1. V dropped 6 bases and J dropped 1; count of bases not matched to a gene: 18. Germline CDR1 is MGHRA and CDR2 is YSYEKL. This CDR3 is 20 amino acids long. CDR3 protein: CASSSPPGQGPSGAKNIQYF. CDR3 DNA sequence: TGCGCCAGCAGTTCACCCCCGGGACAGGGGCCATCGGGGGCCAAAAACATTCAGTACTTC.

The V gene is TRBV11-2, the J gene TRBJ1-6; D call uncertain. The V end lost 6 bases, the J end lost 9 bases, and 15 bases lay between the germline ends. CDR3 size: 14 residues. Germline V gives CDR1 SGHAT, CDR2 FQNNGV. The CDR3 loop is CASRKGERRSPLHF. For the CDR3, the DNA is TGTGCCAGCAGGAAGGGAGAAAGGCGTTCACCCCTCCACTTT.

With regard to this clone: The same CDR3 arises from other DNA sequences in this sample as well. The chain uses TRBV20-1 and TRBJ1-2; D unclear. The length of the CDR3 is 11 residues. Germline V gene data show CDR1 as DFQATT and CDR2 as SNEGSKA (reference sequence). Trimming took off 0 bases at V and 6 bases at J, with 5 bases between the two ends. CDR3 amino acids: CSARDLDGYTF. The DNA of the CDR3 is TGCAGTGCTAGAGACTTGGATGGCTACACCTTC.